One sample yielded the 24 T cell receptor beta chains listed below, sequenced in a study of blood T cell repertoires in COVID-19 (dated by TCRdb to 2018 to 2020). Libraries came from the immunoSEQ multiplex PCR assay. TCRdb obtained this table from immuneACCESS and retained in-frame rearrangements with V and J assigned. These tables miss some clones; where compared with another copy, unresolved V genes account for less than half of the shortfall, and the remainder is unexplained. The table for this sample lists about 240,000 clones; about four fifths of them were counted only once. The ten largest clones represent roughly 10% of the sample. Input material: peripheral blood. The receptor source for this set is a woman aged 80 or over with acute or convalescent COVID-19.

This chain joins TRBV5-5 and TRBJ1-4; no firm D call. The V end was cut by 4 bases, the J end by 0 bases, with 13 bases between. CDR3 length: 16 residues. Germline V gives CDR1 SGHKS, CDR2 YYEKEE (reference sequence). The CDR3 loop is CASSTNLISTNEKLFF. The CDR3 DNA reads TGTGCCAGCAGCACCAACTTAATTTCAACTAATGAAAAACTGTTTTTT.

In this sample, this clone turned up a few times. The CDR3 DNA reads TGTGCCAGCTCACTGGGCAGGGGGGACTATGGCTACACCTTC. This gives the protein CASSLGRGDYGYTF. This chain connects TRBV18 to TRBJ1-2, with 7 bases matching TRBD1. Germline V lookup: CDR1 KGHSH, CDR2 LQKENI. CDR3 length: 14 residues. V trimming: 4 bases; J trimming: 3 bases; junction bases outside the gene matches: 5.

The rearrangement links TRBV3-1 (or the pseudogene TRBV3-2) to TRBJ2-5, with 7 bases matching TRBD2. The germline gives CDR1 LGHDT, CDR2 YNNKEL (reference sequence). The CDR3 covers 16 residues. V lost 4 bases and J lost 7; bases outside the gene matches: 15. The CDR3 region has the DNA TGTGCCAGCAGCCCTGGAGGGGAGGGGCCTGATGGGACCCAGTACTTC. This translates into CASSPGGEGPDGTQYF.

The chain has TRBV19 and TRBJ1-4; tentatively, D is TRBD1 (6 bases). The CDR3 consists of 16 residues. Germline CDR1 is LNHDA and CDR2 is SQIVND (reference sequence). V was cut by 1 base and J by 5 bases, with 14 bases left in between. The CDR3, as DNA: TGTGCCAGTAGTATAGCTCGGACAGATCTAAATGAAAAACTGTTTTTT. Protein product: CASSIARTDLNEKLFF.

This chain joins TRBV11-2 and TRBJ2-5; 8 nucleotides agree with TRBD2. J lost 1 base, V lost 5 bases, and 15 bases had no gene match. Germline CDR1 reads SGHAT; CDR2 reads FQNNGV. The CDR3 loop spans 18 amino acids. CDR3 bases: TGTGCCAGCAGCCCCGGCCGCGGGGGGCCCTTGGGCCAAGAGACCCAGTACTTC. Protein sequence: CASSPGRGGPLGQETQYF.

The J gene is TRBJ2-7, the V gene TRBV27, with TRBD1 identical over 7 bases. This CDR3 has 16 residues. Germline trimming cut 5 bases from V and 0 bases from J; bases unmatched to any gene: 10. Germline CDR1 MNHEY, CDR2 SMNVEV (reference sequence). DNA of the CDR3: TGTGCCAGCAGTCCAACAGGGGCAGGGGGCTCCTACGAGCAGTACTTC. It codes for CASSPTGAGGSYEQYF.

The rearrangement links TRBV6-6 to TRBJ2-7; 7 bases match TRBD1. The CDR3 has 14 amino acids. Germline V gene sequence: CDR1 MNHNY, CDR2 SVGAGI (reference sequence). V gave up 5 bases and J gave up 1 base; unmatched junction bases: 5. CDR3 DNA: TGTGCCAGCAGTCAACAGGGGTCGTCCTACGAGCAGTACTTC. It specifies CASSQQGSSYEQYF.

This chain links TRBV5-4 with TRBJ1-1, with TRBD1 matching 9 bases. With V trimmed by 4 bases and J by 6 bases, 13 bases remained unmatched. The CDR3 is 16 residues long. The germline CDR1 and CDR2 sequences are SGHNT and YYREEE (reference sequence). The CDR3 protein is CASSTGGTGRHAEAFF. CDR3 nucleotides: TGTGCCAGCAGCACTGGGGGGACAGGGAGACACGCTGAAGCTTTCTTT.

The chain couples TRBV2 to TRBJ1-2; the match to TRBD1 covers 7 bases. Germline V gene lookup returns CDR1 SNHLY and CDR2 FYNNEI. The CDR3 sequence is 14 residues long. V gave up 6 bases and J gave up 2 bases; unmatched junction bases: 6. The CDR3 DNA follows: TGTGCCAGCAGGGGCTCGACAGGGAACTATGGCTACACCTTC. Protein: CASRGSTGNYGYTF.

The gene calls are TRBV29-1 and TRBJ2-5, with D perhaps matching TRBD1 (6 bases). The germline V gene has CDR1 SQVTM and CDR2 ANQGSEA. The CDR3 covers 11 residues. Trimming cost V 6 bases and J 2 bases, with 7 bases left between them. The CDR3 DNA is TGCAGCGTGGGGACACAAGAGACCCAGTACTTC. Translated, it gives CSVGTQETQYF.

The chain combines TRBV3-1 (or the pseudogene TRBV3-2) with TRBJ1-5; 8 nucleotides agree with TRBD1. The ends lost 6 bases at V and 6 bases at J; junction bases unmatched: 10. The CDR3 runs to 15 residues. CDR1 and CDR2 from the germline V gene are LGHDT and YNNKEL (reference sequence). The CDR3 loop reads CASSDHRTGFQPQHF. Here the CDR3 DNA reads TGTGCCAGCAGTGACCACAGGACAGGGTTTCAGCCCCAGCATTTT.

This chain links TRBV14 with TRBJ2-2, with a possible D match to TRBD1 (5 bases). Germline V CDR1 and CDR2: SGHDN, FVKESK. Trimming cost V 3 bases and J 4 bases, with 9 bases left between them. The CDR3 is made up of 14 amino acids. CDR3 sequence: CASSHLGATGELFF. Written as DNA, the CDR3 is TGTGCCAGCAGCCACCTAGGGGCCACCGGGGAGCTGTTTTTT.

The CDR3 nucleotides read TGTGCCAGCAGCCCCCAGACAGGTTGGCCCCTGTCGGCTTTCTTT. Amino acid sequence: CASSPQTGWPLSAFF. The chain couples TRBV7-8 to TRBJ1-1; D might be TRBD1 (6 bases). Trimming stripped 5 bases from V and 11 bases from J, with 24 bases between. Germline V gene sequence: CDR1 SGHVS, CDR2 FQNEAQ. The CDR3 loop spans 15 amino acids.

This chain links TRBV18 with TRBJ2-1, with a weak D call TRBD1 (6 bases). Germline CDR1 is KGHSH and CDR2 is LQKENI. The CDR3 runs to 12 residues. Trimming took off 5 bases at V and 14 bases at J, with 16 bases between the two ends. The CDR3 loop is CASSAGQRGKFF. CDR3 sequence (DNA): TGTGCCAGCTCAGCCGGACAGAGGGGGAAGTTCTTC.

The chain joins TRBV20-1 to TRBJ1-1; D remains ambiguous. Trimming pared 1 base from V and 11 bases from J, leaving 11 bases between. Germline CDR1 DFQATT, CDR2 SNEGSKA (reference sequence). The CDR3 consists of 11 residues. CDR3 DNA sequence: TGCAGTGCTAGAGCCTACGCGAGGGCTTTCTTT. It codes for CSARAYARAFF.

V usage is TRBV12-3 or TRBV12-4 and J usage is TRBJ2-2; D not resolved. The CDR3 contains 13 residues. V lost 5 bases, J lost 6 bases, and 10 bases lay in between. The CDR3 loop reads CASSPRVAGELFF. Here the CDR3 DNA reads TGTGCCAGCAGTCCCCGGGTGGCCGGGGAGCTGTTTTTT.

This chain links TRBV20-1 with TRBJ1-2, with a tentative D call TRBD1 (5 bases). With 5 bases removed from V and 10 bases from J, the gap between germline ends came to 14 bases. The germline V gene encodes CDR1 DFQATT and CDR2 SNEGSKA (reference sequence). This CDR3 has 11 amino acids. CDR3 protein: CSADPQGLYTF. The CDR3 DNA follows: TGCAGTGCTGACCCCCAGGGCCTCTACACCTTC.

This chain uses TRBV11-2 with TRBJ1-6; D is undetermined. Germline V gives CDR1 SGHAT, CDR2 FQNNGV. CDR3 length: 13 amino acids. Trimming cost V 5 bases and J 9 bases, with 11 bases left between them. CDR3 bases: TGTGCCAGCAGCCTCAGGCAGGTTTCACCCCTCCACTTT. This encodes CASSLRQVSPLHF.

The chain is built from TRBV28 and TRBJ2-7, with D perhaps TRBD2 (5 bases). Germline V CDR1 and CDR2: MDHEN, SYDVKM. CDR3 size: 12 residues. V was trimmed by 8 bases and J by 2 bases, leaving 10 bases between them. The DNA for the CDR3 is TGTGCCAGCGGAGCGGCCCCCTACGAGCAGTACTTC. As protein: CASGAAPYEQYF.

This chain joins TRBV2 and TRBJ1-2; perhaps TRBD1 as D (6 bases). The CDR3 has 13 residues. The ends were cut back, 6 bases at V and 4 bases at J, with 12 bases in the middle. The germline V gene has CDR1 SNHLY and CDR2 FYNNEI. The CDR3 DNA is TGTGCCAGCAGGAGGGGGGGGATCTATGGCTACACCTTC. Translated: CASRRGGIYGYTF.

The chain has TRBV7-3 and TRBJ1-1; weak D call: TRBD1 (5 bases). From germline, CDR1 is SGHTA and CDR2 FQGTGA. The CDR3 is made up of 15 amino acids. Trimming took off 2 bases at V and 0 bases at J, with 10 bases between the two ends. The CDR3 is CASSLDGALNTEAFF. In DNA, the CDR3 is TGTGCCAGCAGCTTAGATGGGGCTCTGAACACTGAAGCTTTCTTT.

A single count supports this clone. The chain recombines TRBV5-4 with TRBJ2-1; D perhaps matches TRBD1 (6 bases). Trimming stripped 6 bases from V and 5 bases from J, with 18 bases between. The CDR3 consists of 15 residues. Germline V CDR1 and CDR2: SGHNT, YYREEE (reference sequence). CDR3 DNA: TGTGCCAGCACCCCCGGAAGACAGGTAAACAATGAGCAGTTCTTC. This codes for CASTPGRQVNNEQFF.

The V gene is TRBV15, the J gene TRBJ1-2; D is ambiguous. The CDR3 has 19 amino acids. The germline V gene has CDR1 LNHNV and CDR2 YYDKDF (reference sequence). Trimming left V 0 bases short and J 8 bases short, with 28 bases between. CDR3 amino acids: CATSREVGSLLDYFWGYTF. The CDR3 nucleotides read TGTGCCACCAGCAGAGAGGTGGGCAGTTTGTTAGACTACTTCTGGGGCTACACCTTC.

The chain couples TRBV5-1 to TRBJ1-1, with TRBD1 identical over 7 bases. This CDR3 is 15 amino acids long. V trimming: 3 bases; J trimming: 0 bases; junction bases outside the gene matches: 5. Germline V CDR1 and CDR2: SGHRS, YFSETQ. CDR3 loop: CASSSNRGMNTEAFF. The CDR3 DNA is TGCGCCAGCAGCTCAAACAGGGGTATGAACACTGAAGCTTTCTTT.